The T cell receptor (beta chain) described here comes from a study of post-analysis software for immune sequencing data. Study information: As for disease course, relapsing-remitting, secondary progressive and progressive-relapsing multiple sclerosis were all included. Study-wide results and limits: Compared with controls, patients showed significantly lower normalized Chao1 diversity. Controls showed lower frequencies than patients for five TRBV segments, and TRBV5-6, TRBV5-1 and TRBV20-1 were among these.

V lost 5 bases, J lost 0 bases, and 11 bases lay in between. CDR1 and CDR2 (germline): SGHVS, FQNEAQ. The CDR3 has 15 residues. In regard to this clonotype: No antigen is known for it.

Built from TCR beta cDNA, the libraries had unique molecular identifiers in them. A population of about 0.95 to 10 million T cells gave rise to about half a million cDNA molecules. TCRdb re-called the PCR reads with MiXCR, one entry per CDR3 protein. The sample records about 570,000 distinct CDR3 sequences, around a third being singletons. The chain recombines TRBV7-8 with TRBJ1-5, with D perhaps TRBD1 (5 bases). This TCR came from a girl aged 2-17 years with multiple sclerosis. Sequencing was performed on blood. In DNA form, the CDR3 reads TGTGCCAGCAGCCTCGACAGAAATAGCAATCAGCCCCAGCATTTT. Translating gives CASSLDRNSNQPQHF.